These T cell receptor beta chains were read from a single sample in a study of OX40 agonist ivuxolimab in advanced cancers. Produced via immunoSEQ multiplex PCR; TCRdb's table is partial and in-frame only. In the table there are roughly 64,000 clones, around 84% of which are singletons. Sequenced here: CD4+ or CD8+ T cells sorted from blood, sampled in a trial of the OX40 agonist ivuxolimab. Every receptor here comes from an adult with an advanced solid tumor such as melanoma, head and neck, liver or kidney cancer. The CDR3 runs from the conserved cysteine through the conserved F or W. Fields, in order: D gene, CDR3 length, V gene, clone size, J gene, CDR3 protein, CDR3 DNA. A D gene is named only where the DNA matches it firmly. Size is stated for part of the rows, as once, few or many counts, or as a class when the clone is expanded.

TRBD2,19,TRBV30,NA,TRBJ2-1,CAWSQGTSGRESSYNEQFF,TGTGCCTGGAGCCAAGGGACTAGCGGGAGGGAGAGCTCCTACAATGAGCAGTTCTTC
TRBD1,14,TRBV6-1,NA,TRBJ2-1,CASRGGTGYNEQFF,TGTGCCAGCAGGGGAGGGACAGGGTACAATGAGCAGTTCTTC
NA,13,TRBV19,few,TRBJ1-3,CASTPGIGNTIYF,TGTGCCAGTACCCCGGGGATCGGAAACACCATATATTTT
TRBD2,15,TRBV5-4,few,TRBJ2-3,CASSSNSGAADTQYF,TGTGCCAGCAGCTCAAATAGCGGGGCGGCAGATACGCAGTATTTT
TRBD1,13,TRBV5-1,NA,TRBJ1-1,CASSFTGATEAFF,TGCGCCAGCAGCTTTACAGGGGCCACTGAAGCTTTCTTT
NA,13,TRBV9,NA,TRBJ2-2,CASSVDGTGELFF,TGTGCCAGCAGCGTAGATGGCACCGGGGAGCTGTTTTTT
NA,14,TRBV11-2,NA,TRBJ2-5,CASSLDLSVGTQYF,TGTGCCAGCAGCTTAGATCTGAGTGTGGGGACCCAGTACTTC
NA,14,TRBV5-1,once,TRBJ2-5,CASSFTGTGETQYF,TGCGCCAGCAGCTTCACGGGCACCGGGGAGACCCAGTACTTC
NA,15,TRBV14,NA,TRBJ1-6,CASSYESRGNSPLHF,TGTGCCAGCAGCTATGAATCTAGGGGGAACTCACCCCTCCACTTT
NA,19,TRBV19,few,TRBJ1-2,CASTTPGGDSGFLNYGYTF,TGTGCCAGTACCACGCCTGGGGGGGACTCCGGCTTCCTTAACTATGGCTACACCTTC
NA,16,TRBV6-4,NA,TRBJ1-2,CASSGSSGKNGDGYTF,TGTGCCAGCAGTGGAAGTTCGGGGAAAAACGGGGATGGCTACACCTTC
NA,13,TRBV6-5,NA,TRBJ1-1,CATSVRGSDEAFF,TGTGCCACCTCAGTTAGGGGGAGTGATGAAGCTTTCTTT
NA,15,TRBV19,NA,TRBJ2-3,CASSIVPGQGDTQYF,TGTGCCAGTAGTATAGTTCCCGGGCAAGGGGATACGCAGTATTTT
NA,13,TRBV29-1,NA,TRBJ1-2,CSVATQGFYGYTF,TGCAGCGTTGCTACCCAGGGATTCTATGGCTACACCTTC
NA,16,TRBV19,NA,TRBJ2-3,CASSIAIQGGADTQYF,TGTGCCAGTAGTATAGCGATACAGGGAGGTGCAGATACGCAGTATTTT
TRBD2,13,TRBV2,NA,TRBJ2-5,CASSRTSQETQYF,TGTGCCAGCAGTAGGACTAGCCAAGAGACCCAGTACTTC
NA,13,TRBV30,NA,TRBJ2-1,CAWSSQLNNGQFF,TGTGCCTGGAGTAGTCAACTAAACAATGGGCAGTTCTTC
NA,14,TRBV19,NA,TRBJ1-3,CASSRQSSGNTIYF,TGTGCCAGTAGTCGACAGAGCTCTGGAAACACCATATATTTT
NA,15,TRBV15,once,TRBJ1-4,CATSRGRRENEKLFF,TGTGCCACCAGCAGAGGGCGACGGGAAAATGAAAAACTGTTTTTT
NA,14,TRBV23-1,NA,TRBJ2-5,CASSPTVGFETQYF,TGCGCCAGCAGCCCGACCGTGGGGTTTGAGACCCAGTACTTC
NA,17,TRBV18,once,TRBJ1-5,CASSTSHISNSNQPQHF,TGTGCCAGCTCCACCTCCCATATTTCTAATAGCAATCAGCCCCAGCATTTT
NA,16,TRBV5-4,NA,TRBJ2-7,CASSLGVHPTERGQYF,TGTGCCAGCAGCTTAGGGGTTCATCCTACGGAGCGAGGGCAGTACTTC
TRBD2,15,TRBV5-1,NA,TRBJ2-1,CASRDPSGSYNEQFF,TGCGCCAGCCGTGACCCTAGCGGCTCCTACAATGAGCAGTTCTTC
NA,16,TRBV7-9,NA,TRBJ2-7,CASSSPRGNQQYEQYF,TGTGCCAGCAGCTCACCACGGGGTAACCAACAGTACGAGCAGTACTTC
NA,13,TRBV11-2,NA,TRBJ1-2,CASALGEGYGYTF,TGTGCCAGCGCACTAGGAGAGGGCTATGGCTACACCTTC
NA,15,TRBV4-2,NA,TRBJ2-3,CASSQAAPILDTQYF,TGTGCCAGCAGCCAAGCTGCGCCCATTCTAGATACGCAGTATTTT
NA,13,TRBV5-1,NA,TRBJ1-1,CASSLAGDSEAFF,TGCGCCAGCAGCTTGGCCGGAGACTCTGAAGCTTTCTTT
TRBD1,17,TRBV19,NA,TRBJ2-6,CASVTGGSLPGANVLTF,TGTGCCAGTGTAACAGGGGGCTCCCTCCCTGGGGCCAACGTCCTGACTTTC
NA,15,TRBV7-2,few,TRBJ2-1,CASSSIAASYNEQFF,TGTGCCAGCAGTTCTATAGCGGCCTCCTACAATGAGCAGTTCTTC
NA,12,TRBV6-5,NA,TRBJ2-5,CATGAQQETQYF,TGTGCCACAGGAGCCCAACAAGAGACCCAGTACTTC
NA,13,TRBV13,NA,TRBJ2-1,CASSLQPYNEQFF,TGTGCCAGCAGCTTACAACCGTACAATGAGCAGTTCTTC
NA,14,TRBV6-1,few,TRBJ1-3,CASSLLGLGNTIYF,TGTGCCAGCAGCCTACTCGGGCTTGGAAACACCATATATTTT
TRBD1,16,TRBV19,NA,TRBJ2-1,CASSTYDRGSYNEQFF,TGTGCCAGTAGTACCTACGACAGGGGGTCCTACAATGAGCAGTTCTTC
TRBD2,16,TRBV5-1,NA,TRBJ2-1,CASSYRSGGSYNEQFF,TGCGCCAGCAGCTATCGTAGCGGGGGCTCCTACAATGAGCAGTTCTTC
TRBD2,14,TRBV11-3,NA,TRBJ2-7,CASSSRGGRGEQYF,TGTGCCAGCAGCAGTCGGGGGGGCCGGGGTGAGCAGTACTTC
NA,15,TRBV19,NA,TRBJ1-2,CASSIKRGTNYGYTF,TGTGCCAGTAGTATAAAGCGGGGGACTAACTATGGCTACACCTTC